This T cell receptor (beta chain) was recovered during a study of response to subunit inactivated influenza vaccine. General observations from the study: New T cells are recruited in small numbers by each seasonal influenza vaccination, according to the authors' suggestion.

TCRdb independently ran MiXCR on the RT-PCR reads; one entry per CDR3 protein. Among a few hundred thousand distinct CDR3 sequences, approximately 23% were seen once, and the ten largest hold about 9.3%. The germline CDR1 and CDR2 sequences are MGHDK and SYGVNS. V shed 4 bases and J shed 7 bases, with 7 bases lying between them. The CDR3 length is 11 residues. This clonotype has ten or more counts. No antigen is known for it. The rearrangement links TRBV25-1 to TRBJ1-2, with D possibly TRBD1 on 5 matching bases. The source is a man aged 45 to 70 who received an inactivated influenza vaccine. The sample in question was PBMCs from blood, obtained about 20 months after vaccination. CDR3 in amino acids: CASSVGGGYTF. The CDR3 nucleotides are TGTGCCAGCAGTGTGGGGGGTGGCTACACCTTC.